Listed here is a single T cell receptor (beta chain). What it recognizes is unknown. These data come from a study of vaccination effects on CD4 cells after COVID-19. Some clones are missing from TCRdb's copy, which holds only in-frame ones; the method was immunoSEQ multiplex PCR. Of about 76,000 clones in the sample, more than 70% were seen once. With V trimmed by 4 bases and J by 3 bases, 9 bases remained unmatched. The CDR3 is 16 amino acids. The germline gives CDR1 LNHDA, CDR2 SQIVND (reference sequence). CD4+ T cells were isolated after around ten days of culture. Among the vaccine recipients, none had a prior SARS-CoV-2 infection, and nucleocapsid antibodies were negative.

This TCR was recovered from a human donor who received a COVID-19 vaccine. The specimen comprised CD4+ T cells from PBMCs cultured without peptide, sampled before COVID-19 vaccination. The gene calls are TRBV19 and TRBJ1-5; 7 nucleotides agree with TRBD1. The CDR3 region is CASSTRQGRDNQPQHF. CDR3 coding DNA: TGTGCCAGTAGTACCCGACAGGGTCGTGACAATCAGCCCCAGCATTTT.